Below are 28 T cell receptor beta chains sequenced from a single sample in a study of shared clonotypes between healthy human individuals. Assay used: immunoSEQ multiplex PCR; TCRdb lists only in-frame clones, some missing. Of a few hundred thousand clones listed, around 86% are singletons. The specimen was memory CD8+ T cells sorted from blood. Stated subset: CD45RO+ cells pooled with CCR7-negative TemRA cells. The receptor set was obtained from a man aged 18-30 years in good health.

This chain uses TRBV11-2 with TRBJ2-3; D is unclear. This CDR3 is built from 13 residues. The germline gives CDR1 SGHAT, CDR2 FQNNGV. V was cut by 4 bases and J by 2 bases, with 7 bases left in between. The CDR3 sequence: CASSSLNTDTQYF. The CDR3 nucleotides are TGTGCCAGCAGCTCCCTGAACACAGATACGCAGTATTTT.

V is TRBV21-1 and J is TRBJ2-2; no DNA check was done on the table's D call, TRBD1. TRBV21-1 is noted as a pseudogene. The CDR3 length is 17 residues. This CDR3 is CASSALDINANTGELFF. For the CDR3, the DNA is TGTGCCAGCAGCGCGCTCGACATCAATGCGAACACCGGGGAGCTGTTTTTT.

The rearrangement links TRBV9 to TRBJ2-3, with TRBD2 identical over 12 bases. Losses at the gene ends were 4 bases for V and 0 bases for J; bases not matched to a gene: 9. The germline V gene has CDR1 SGDLS and CDR2 YYNGEE. The CDR3 consists of 18 residues. CDR3 sequence: CASSSGLAGRSSTDTQYF. The CDR3 nucleotides read TGTGCCAGCAGCTCGGGACTAGCGGGCCGCTCTAGCACAGATACGCAGTATTTT.

The V call is TRBV5-6, the J call TRBJ1-2; no definite D call. The CDR3 spans 15 residues. Germline loops: CDR1 SGHDT, CDR2 YYEEEE. V lost 4 bases to trimming and J lost 4 bases, with 17 bases between them. In DNA form, the CDR3 reads TGTGCCAGCAGCCCTTGGCTTGTATGGGCCTATGGCTACACCTTC. Encoded protein: CASSPWLVWAYGYTF.

The chain employs TRBV6-5 and TRBJ2-1; D gene uncertain. V gave up 6 bases and J gave up 16 bases, with 25 bases separating them. The CDR3 loop spans 14 amino acids. CDR1 MNHEY and CDR2 SVGAGI come from the germline V gene. CDR3 nucleotide sequence: TGTGCCAGCAGCTCCTCCCCCCACGCTGCGACTTTATTCTTC. It specifies CASSSSPHAATLFF.

V and J are TRBV19 and TRBJ1-2; TRBD1 agrees at 7 bases. CDR3 length equals 13 residues. Germline V CDR1 and CDR2: LNHDA, SQIVND (reference sequence). V lost 5 bases to trimming and J lost 5 bases; unmatched junction nucleotides: 5. CDR3 in DNA: TGTGCCAGTAGTTTTGGACAGGTTTATGGCTACACCTTC. It encodes CASSFGQVYGYTF.

The V call is TRBV10-1, the J call TRBJ2-1; 11 bases align to TRBD1. This CDR3 is 14 amino acids long. Losses at the gene ends were 6 bases for V and 6 bases for J; bases not matched to a gene: 4. The germline CDR1 and CDR2 sequences are WNHNN and SYGVQD (reference sequence). CDR3 residues: CASSAGQGVNEQFF. CDR3 bases: TGCGCCAGCAGCGCGGGACAGGGGGTCAATGAGCAGTTCTTC.

The CDR3 nucleotides are TGTGCCAGCAGTTTATTAGGGGTAGGTACTGAAGCTTTCTTT. Residues: CASSLLGVGTEAFF. The rearrangement joins TRBV28 to TRBJ1-1; D may be TRBD1 (5 bases). This CDR3 has 14 amino acids. The V end lost 1 base, the J end lost 5 bases, and 11 bases lay between the germline ends. Germline CDR1 and CDR2: MDHEN and SYDVKM.

The V gene is TRBV28, the J gene TRBJ2-2; D perhaps matches TRBD2 (6 bases). The CDR3 covers 17 residues. The germline CDR1 and CDR2 sequences are MDHEN and SYDVKM. Trimming removed 3 bases from V and 4 bases from J, with 18 bases in between. CDR3 loop: CASSFGGDPGVTGELFF. DNA of the CDR3: TGTGCCAGCAGTTTTGGTGGCGACCCGGGAGTCACCGGGGAGCTGTTTTTT. Based on the CDR3 plus reference TRBV28 and TRBJ2-2, the full variable domain is DVKVTQSSRYLVKRTGEKVFLECVQDMDHENMFWYRQDPGLGLRLIYFSYDVKMKEKGDIPEGYSVSREKKERFSLILESASTNQTSMYLCASSFGGDPGVTGELFFGEGSRLTVL.

The chain couples TRBV5-6 to TRBJ2-1; no clear D. The germline gives CDR1 SGHDT, CDR2 YYEEEE. The V gene lost 5 bases and the J gene lost 0 bases, with 15 bases spanning the gap. There are 16 residues in the CDR3. The CDR3 here is CASRLDPDGSYNEQFF. The CDR3 DNA reads TGTGCCAGCAGGCTTGACCCCGACGGCTCCTACAATGAGCAGTTCTTC.

This chain connects TRBV5-1 to TRBJ2-7; maybe TRBD2 (5 bases). Looked up from germline, CDR1 is SGHRS and CDR2 is YFSETQ. This CDR3 is built from 13 residues. V dropped 0 bases and J dropped 5 bases, with 9 bases sitting between them. The DNA for the CDR3 is TGCGCCAGCAGCTTGGTCCCGGGGAACGAGCAGTACTTC. Residues: CASSLVPGNEQYF.

The V gene is TRBV12-5, the J gene TRBJ1-2; D ambiguous. Germline CDR1 reads LGHNT; CDR2 reads FRNRAP. The CDR3 length is 14 residues. V was clipped by 1 base and J by 4 bases, with 10 bases between them. CDR3 in amino acids: CASGLEGRAYGYTF. The CDR3 bases are TGTGCTAGTGGTTTGGAGGGCAGAGCCTATGGCTACACCTTC.

V is TRBV4-3 and J is TRBJ1-1; D is perhaps TRBD1 (5 bases). This CDR3 is built from 17 residues. Trimming took off 0 bases at V and 0 bases at J, with 14 bases between the two ends. Germline loops: CDR1 LGHNA, CDR2 YSLEER. CDR3 protein: CASSQDPEGSMNTEAFF. In DNA, the CDR3 is TGCGCCAGCAGCCAAGATCCCGAGGGGTCAATGAACACTGAAGCTTTCTTT.

This clone showed up just once. V usage is TRBV9 and J usage is TRBJ1-1; TRBD1 agrees at 9 bases. V dropped 1 base and J dropped 5; count of bases not matched to a gene: 6. Per the germline V gene, CDR1 is SGDLS and CDR2 is YYNGEE. This CDR3 is built from 15 residues. CDR3 in amino acids: CASSVTRQGGTEAFF. CDR3 DNA sequence: TGTGCCAGCAGCGTAACGCGACAGGGGGGGACTGAAGCTTTCTTT.

This clone was seen many times. A far larger clone is one base from this, pointing to a likely read error. The V call is TRBV6-4, the J call TRBJ2-2, with 9 bases that match TRBD2. The CDR3 consists of 16 residues. From germline, CDR1 is MRHNA and CDR2 SNTAGT. In DNA, the CDR3 is TGTGCCCGCAGTGAGACTGGCGGGGGGGCCTCCGGGGAGCTGTTTTTT. Protein product: CARSETGGGASGELFF.

This chain joins TRBV10-1 and TRBJ2-3; D ambiguous. CDR3 length: 14 amino acids. V lost 0 bases and J lost 4, with 8 bases in between. Germline CDR1 WNHNN, CDR2 SYGVQD (reference sequence). The CDR3 region is CASSESWFADTQYF. Written as DNA, the CDR3 is TGCGCCAGCAGTGAGTCTTGGTTTGCAGATACGCAGTATTTT.

This chain uses TRBV11-2 with TRBJ1-5, with 7 bases matching TRBD1. This CDR3 comprises 15 residues. Trimming at V came to 4 bases and at J to 6 bases, leaving 9 bases not matched to a gene. The V gene's germline CDR1 is SGHAT and CDR2 FQNNGV. The CDR3 loop is CASSSLTGKSQPQHF. The CDR3 DNA follows: TGTGCCAGCAGCTCCCTGACAGGGAAGAGTCAGCCCCAGCATTTT.

The chain combines TRBV7-6 with TRBJ2-7; 12 nucleotides match TRBD2. Germline lookup yields CDR1 SGHVS and CDR2 FNYEAQ. J gave up 4 bases and V 3 bases, and 1 base lay outside the gene matches. The CDR3 has 14 residues. CDR3 sequence: CASSLTSGSYEQYF. CDR3 DNA: TGTGCCAGCAGCTTGACTAGCGGGAGTTACGAGCAGTACTTC.

The sample holds one count of this clone. This chain connects TRBV6-1 to TRBJ1-2, with D possibly being TRBD1 (6 bases). Germline CDR1 and CDR2: MNHNS and SASEGT. CDR3 length: 13 amino acids. Deletions cut 7 bases from V and 4 bases from J, with 13 bases between. As DNA, the CDR3 is TGTGCCAGCACTACGGACAGCTTCTATGGCTACACCTTC. Protein sequence: CASTTDSFYGYTF.

This clone was recorded only once. The chain carries TRBV7-9 and TRBJ2-7; D is uncertain. Germline CDR1 is SEHNR and CDR2 is FQNEAQ (reference sequence). CDR3 length: 15 residues. Trimming left V 2 bases short and J 5 bases short, with 16 bases between. CDR3 sequence reads: CASSLSGLEGHEQYF. The CDR3 region has the DNA TGTGCCAGCAGCTTATCCGGCCTAGAAGGACACGAGCAGTACTTC.

This clone was seen once. The chain employs TRBV6-5 and TRBJ2-7, with D possibly being TRBD2 (5 bases). Germline V gene data show CDR1 as MNHEY and CDR2 as SVGAGI. Trimming shortened V by 2 bases and J by 5 bases, and 13 bases separated the two germline ends. The CDR3 covers 14 residues. The CDR3 region has the DNA TGTGCCAGCAGTTACCGAGGGCAGGCCAACGAGCAGTACTTC. Translating gives CASSYRGQANEQYF.

The V call is TRBV14, the J call TRBJ2-7, with D maybe TRBD1 (6 bases). Between the trimmed V and J ends, which lost 1 base and 2 bases, there was a span of 9 bases. Germline-derived CDR1 and CDR2 are SGHDN and FVKESK. The CDR3 is made up of 14 amino acids. For the CDR3, the DNA is TGTGCCAGCAGCCAAGTCTCAGGGGCCTACGAGCAGTACTTC. This gives the protein CASSQVSGAYEQYF.

This chain links TRBV9 with TRBJ2-2, with D perhaps TRBD1 (5 bases). Germline loops: CDR1 SGDLS, CDR2 YYNGEE. Trimming cost V 0 bases and J 7 bases, with 16 bases left between them. The CDR3 runs to 16 residues. The CDR3 is CASSVGVGAGHGELFF. As DNA, the CDR3 is TGTGCCAGCAGCGTAGGTGTTGGGGCAGGGCACGGGGAGCTGTTTTTT.

The V gene is TRBV9, the J gene TRBJ2-5; 8 bases fit TRBD1. The CDR3 is made up of 14 amino acids. V dropped 2 bases and J dropped 4; count of bases not matched to a gene: 4. Germline V CDR1 and CDR2: SGDLS, YYNGEE. CDR3 DNA: TGTGCCAGCAGCGTCCAGGGGGCTGTAGAGACCCAGTACTTC. This codes for CASSVQGAVETQYF. Based on the CDR3 plus reference TRBV9 and TRBJ2-5, the full variable domain is DSGVTQTPKHLITATGQRVTLRCSPRSGDLSVYWYQQSLDQGLQFLIQYYNGEERAKGNILERFSAQQFPDLHSELNLSSLELGDSALYFCASSVQGAVETQYFGPGTRLLVL.

The rearrangement joins TRBV6-4 to TRBJ2-7; possibly TRBD2 for D (6 bases). Trimming took 0 bases from V and 0 from J, leaving 15 bases between them. CDR3 length: 17 amino acids. CDR1 is MRHNA, CDR2 SNTAGT, per germline. The CDR3 nucleotides are TGTGCCAGCAGTGACTCGTCGAGTAGCGGACTCTCCTACGAGCAGTACTTC. It yields the protein CASSDSSSSGLSYEQYF.

The V gene is TRBV27, the J gene TRBJ2-7; 13 positions agree with TRBD2. The CDR3 has 16 residues. Germline assignment: CDR1 MNHEY and CDR2 SMNVEV (reference sequence). With V trimmed by 2 bases and J by 7 bases, 8 bases remained unmatched. CDR3 sequence reads: CASSLGLGTSGMEQYF. The CDR3 bases are TGTGCCAGCAGTTTAGGTTTGGGGACTAGCGGGATGGAGCAGTACTTC.

The rearrangement joins TRBV2 to TRBJ2-1; the match to TRBD1 covers 8 bases. J lost 3 bases, V lost 4 bases, and 2 bases had no gene match. Germline-derived CDR1 and CDR2 are SNHLY and FYNNEI. The CDR3 loop spans 14 amino acids. Here the CDR3 reads CASSGTGGYNEQFF. Here the CDR3 DNA reads TGTGCCAGCAGTGGTACAGGGGGCTACAATGAGCAGTTCTTC.

The J gene is TRBJ2-5, the V gene TRBV6-4; D not certain. The CDR3 runs to 12 residues. Trimming cost V 3 bases and J 4 bases, with 6 bases left between them. Per the germline V gene, CDR1 is MRHNA and CDR2 is SNTAGT. The CDR3 nucleotides are TGTGCCAGCAGTGAATCTCGAGAGACCCAGTACTTC. Translation: CASSESRETQYF.